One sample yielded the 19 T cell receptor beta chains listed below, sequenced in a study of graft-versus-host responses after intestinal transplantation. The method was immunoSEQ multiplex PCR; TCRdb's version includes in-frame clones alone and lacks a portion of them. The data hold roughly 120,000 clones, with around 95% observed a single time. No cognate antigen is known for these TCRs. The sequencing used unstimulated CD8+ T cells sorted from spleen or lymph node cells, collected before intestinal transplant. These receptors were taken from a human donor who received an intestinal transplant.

The CDR3 nucleotides read TGTGCCAGCGGGGTCGGGGGAGATACGCAGTATTTT. The encoded protein is CASGVGGDTQYF. The chain recombines TRBV7-9 with TRBJ2-3; TRBD2 might be the D (6 bases). The CDR3 runs 12 residues. Germline V gene lookup returns CDR1 SEHNR and CDR2 FQNEAQ (reference sequence). Between the trimmed V and J ends, which lost 8 bases and 5 bases, there was a span of 11 bases. Variable domain in full (rest from reference TRBV7-9 and TRBJ2-3): DTGVSQNPRHKITKRGQNVTFRCDPISEHNRLYWYRQTLGQGPEFLTYFQNEAQLEKSRLLSDRFSAERPKGSFSTLEIQRTEQGDSAMYLCASGVGGDTQYFGPGTRLTVL.

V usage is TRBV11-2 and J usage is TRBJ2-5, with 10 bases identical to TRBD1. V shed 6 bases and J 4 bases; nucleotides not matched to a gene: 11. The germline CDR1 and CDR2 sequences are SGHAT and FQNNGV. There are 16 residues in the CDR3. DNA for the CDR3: TGTGCCAGCAGTTCAACCACCGGGACAGGGGTAGAGACCCAGTACTTC. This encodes CASSSTTGTGVETQYF.

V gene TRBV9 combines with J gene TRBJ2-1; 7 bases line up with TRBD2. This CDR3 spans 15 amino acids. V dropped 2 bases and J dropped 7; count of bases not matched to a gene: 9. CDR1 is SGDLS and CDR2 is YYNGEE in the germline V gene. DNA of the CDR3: TGTGCCAGCAGCGTTGCGACTAGCAATATAAATGAGCAGTTCTTC. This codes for CASSVATSNINEQFF.

The DNA of the CDR3 is TGTGCCAGCAGTTCTCTCAGGGACACCGGGGAGCTGTTTTTT. Encoded protein: CASSSLRDTGELFF. The chain links TRBV6-1 to TRBJ2-2, with D tentatively TRBD1 (5 bases). Germline V gives CDR1 MNHNS, CDR2 SASEGT. The V and J ends lost 5 bases and 3 bases respectively, with 10 bases between them. The CDR3 runs to 14 residues.

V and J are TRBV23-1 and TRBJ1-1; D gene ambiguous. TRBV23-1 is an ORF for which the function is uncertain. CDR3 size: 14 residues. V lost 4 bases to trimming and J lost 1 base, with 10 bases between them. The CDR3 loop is CASSRRSPNTEAFF. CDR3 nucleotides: TGCGCCAGCAGTCGGCGGAGCCCGAACACTGAAGCTTTCTTT.

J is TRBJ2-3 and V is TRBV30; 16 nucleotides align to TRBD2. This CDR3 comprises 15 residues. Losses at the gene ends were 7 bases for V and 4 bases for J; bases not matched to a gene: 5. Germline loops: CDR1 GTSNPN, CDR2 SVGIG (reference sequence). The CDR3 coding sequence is TGTGCCTCGGGACTAGCGGGAGGGCCGGCAGATACGCAGTATTTT. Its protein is CASGLAGGPADTQYF.

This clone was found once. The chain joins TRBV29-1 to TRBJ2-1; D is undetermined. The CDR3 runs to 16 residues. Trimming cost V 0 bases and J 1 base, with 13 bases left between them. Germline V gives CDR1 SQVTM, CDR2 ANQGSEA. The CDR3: CSVEDPLLRSYNEQFF. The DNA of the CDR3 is TGCAGCGTTGAAGATCCCCTGTTGAGATCCTACAATGAGCAGTTCTTC.

The CDR3 loop is CASSMGAATNYGYTF. DNA of the CDR3: TGTGCCAGCAGTATGGGGGCAGCGACTAACTATGGCTACACCTTC. The V gene is TRBV2, the J gene TRBJ1-2; possibly TRBD1 for D (6 bases). CDR3 length: 15 amino acids. Germline assignment: CDR1 SNHLY and CDR2 FYNNEI. Trimming stripped 5 bases from V and 0 bases from J, with 13 bases between.

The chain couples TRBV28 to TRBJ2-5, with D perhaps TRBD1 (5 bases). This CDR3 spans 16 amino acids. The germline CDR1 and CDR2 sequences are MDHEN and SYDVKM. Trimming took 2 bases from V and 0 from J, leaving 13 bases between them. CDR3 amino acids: CASSLGAGSYQETQYF. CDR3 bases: TGTGCCAGCAGTTTAGGCGCAGGGTCGTACCAAGAGACCCAGTACTTC.

The CDR3 DNA is TGTGCCAGCAGCTCGAGCCGACTGAGCAATCAGCCCCAGCATTTT. Its translation is CASSSSRLSNQPQHF. The V and J genes are TRBV7-8 and TRBJ1-5, with unresolved D. V shed 4 bases and J shed 1 base, with 11 bases lying between them. The CDR3 is 15 residues long. Germline loops: CDR1 SGHVS, CDR2 FQNEAQ.

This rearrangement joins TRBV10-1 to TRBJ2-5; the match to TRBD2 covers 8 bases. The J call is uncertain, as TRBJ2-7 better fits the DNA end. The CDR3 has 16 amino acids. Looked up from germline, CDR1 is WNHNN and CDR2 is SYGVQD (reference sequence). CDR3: CASLNRGREESNEQYF. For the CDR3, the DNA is TGCGCCAGCCTTAACCGGGGGCGGGAGGAAAGTAACGAGCAGTACTTC.

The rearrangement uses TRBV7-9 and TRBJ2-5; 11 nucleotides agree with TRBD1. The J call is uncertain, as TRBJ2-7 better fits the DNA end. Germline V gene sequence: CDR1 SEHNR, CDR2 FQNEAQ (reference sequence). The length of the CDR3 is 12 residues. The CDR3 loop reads CAIGTGGYEQYF. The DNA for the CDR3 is TGTGCCATCGGGACAGGGGGCTACGAGCAGTACTTC.

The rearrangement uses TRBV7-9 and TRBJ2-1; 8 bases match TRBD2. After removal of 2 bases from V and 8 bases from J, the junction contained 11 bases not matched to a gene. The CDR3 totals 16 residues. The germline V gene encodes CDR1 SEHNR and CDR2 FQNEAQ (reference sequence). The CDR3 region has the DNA TGTGCCAGCAGCTTAACAGCGGGAGTGACTAGGGATGAGCAGTTCTTC. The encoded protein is CASSLTAGVTRDEQFF.

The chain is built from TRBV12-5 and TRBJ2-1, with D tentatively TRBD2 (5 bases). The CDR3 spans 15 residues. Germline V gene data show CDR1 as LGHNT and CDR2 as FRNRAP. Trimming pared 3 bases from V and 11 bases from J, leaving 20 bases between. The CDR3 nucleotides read TGTGCTAGTGGTTTTAATGAGGGATATTCGACCCAGCAGTTCTTC. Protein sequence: CASGFNEGYSTQQFF.

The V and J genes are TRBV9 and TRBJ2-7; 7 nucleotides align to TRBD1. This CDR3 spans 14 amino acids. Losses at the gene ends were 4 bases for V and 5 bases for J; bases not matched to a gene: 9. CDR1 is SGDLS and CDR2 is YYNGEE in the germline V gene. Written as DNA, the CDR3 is TGTGCCAGCAGCCCCCGAGACAGGGTCCACGAGCAGTACTTC. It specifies CASSPRDRVHEQYF.

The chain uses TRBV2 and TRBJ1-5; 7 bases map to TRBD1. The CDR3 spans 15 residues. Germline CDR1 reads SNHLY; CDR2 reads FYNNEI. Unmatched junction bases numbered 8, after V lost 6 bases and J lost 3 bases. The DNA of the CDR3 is TGTGCCAGCAGCCTGTACAGGGGCGCCAATCAGCCCCAGCATTTT. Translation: CASSLYRGANQPQHF.

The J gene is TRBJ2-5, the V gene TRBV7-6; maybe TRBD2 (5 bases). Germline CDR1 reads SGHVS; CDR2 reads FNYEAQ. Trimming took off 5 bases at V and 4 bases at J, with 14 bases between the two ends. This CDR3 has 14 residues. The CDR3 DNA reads TGTGCCAGCAGCCCGGAGGTGGGTTCAGAGACCCAGTACTTC. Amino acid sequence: CASSPEVGSETQYF.

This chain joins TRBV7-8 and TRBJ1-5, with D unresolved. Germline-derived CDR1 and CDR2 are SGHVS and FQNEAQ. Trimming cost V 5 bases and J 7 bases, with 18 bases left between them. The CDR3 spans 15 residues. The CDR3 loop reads CASSPSSPEGQPQHF. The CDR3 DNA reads TGTGCCAGCAGCCCTAGCTCCCCGGAGGGACAGCCCCAGCATTTT.

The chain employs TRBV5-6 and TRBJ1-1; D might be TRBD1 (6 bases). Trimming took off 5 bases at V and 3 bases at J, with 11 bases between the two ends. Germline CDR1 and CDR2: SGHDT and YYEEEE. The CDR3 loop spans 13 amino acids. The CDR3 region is CASRDSPYTEAFF. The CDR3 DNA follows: TGTGCCAGCAGGGACAGTCCTTACACTGAAGCTTTCTTT.